The sequence of this TCR beta chain was determined in a study of cytomegalovirus exposure and HLA in healthy donors. Germline values: CDR1 SGHRS, CDR2 YFSETQ. The CDR3 extends over 14 amino acids. J lost 7 bases, V lost 3 bases, and 7 bases had no gene match. Sequencing used immunoSEQ multiplex PCR; TCRdb keeps in-frame clones, though not all of them. This sample carries 150,000 to 200,000 clones, about three quarters of them seen once, and the ten largest clones take around 1.2%. This rearrangement joins TRBV5-1 to TRBJ2-7; 10 nucleotides align to TRBD2. Source material: PBMCs. This TCR was sampled from a woman in her 30s in good health and CMV-seronegative. The CDR3 bases are TGCGCCAGCAGCTCGCCTAGCGGGAGTGGTGAGCAGTACTTC. Translating it yields CASSSPSGSGEQYF.